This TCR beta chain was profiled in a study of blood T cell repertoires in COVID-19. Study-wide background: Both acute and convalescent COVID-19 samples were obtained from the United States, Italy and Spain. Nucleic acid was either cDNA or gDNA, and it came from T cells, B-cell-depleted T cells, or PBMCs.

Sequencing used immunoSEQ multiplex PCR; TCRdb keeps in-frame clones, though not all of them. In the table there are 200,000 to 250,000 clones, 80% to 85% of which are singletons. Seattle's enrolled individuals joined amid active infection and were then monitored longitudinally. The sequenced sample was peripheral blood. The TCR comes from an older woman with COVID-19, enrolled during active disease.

CDR3 sequence (DNA): TGTGCCAGCAGTGAAGTGCCAGGGGCTAATGGCTACACCTTC. Translation gives CASSEVPGANGYTF. J is TRBJ1-2 and V is TRBV2, with a weak D call TRBD1 (6 bases). The CDR3 runs to 14 residues. Germline CDR1 and CDR2: SNHLY and FYNNEI. The V and J ends lost 1 base and 6 bases respectively, with 12 bases between them. The full variable domain, rest sourced from reference TRBV2 and TRBJ1-2, is EPEVTQTPSHQVTQMGQEVILRCVPISNHLYFYWYRQILGQKVEFLVSFYNNEISEKSEIFDDQFSVERPDGSNFTLKIRSTKLEDSAMYFCASSEVPGANGYTFGSGTRLTVV.